This is a list of T cell receptor beta chains from one sample in a study of blood T cell repertoires in COVID-19. Clones were read by immunoSEQ multiplex PCR, and TCRdb kept only the in-frame ones, dropping some. Of approximately 270,000 clones detected, around nine tenths appear once; the ten largest clones hold around 3.3%. Sequencing input: peripheral blood. The receptors stem from a man younger than 35 with active or convalescent COVID-19. CDR3s include the opening cysteine and the closing phenylalanine or tryptophan. The order of the fields is CDR3 protein, CDR3 DNA, J gene, D gene, V gene, clone size. D genes are given only for firm matches. Clone size is stated in some rows and not others, as once, few, many or a class when expanded.

CASSPGHSHEQYF TGTGCCAGCAGCCCAGGGCATTCACACGAGCAGTACTTC TRBJ2-7 - TRBV27 -
CASSLAGPNYGYTF TGTGCCAGCAGCTTAGCTGGGCCCAACTATGGCTACACCTTC TRBJ1-2 - TRBV7-2 -
CASSLTIGTDNHIQYF TGTGCCAGCAGCCTTACCATCGGGACAGATAATCACATTCAGTACTTC TRBJ2-4 TRBD1 TRBV7-8 -
CSVEDDGSAGNTIYF TGCAGCGTTGAAGATGACGGGAGTGCTGGAAACACCATATATTTT TRBJ1-3 - TRBV29-1 -
CASSPSGSYEQYF TGTGCCAGCAGTCCATCAGGGTCCTACGAGCAGTACTTC TRBJ2-7 - TRBV27 -
CASSFSSGRAIREQFF TGTGCCAGCAGCTTCAGTAGCGGGAGGGCCATTCGTGAGCAGTTCTTC TRBJ2-1 TRBD2 TRBV11-2 -
CASSLRRGVNTEAFF TGTGCCAGCAGCCTCAGGCGGGGGGTGAACACTGAAGCTTTCTTT TRBJ1-1 - TRBV14 -
CASSIWGNEAEAFF TGTGCCAGTAGTATATGGGGCAACGAGGCTGAAGCTTTCTTT TRBJ1-1 - TRBV19 -
CASSAQGLTNEKLFF TGTGCCAGCAGCGCCCAGGGCTTAACTAATGAAAAACTGTTTTTT TRBJ1-4 - TRBV7-6 -
CASSGGWGEGNSPLHF TGTGCCAGCAGTGGGGGGTGGGGGGAAGGTAATTCACCCCTCCACTTT TRBJ1-6 - TRBV25-1 -
CASSQEWSAYNEQFF TGTGCCAGCAGCCAAGAATGGAGCGCCTACAATGAGCAGTTCTTC TRBJ2-1 - TRBV3-1/TRBV3-2 -
CASLGDTKNTGELFF TGTGCCAGCCTCGGGGACACGAAGAACACCGGGGAGCTGTTTTTT TRBJ2-2 - TRBV2 -
CSVVGGSNTEAFF TGCAGCGTTGTTGGCGGATCGAACACTGAAGCTTTCTTT TRBJ1-1 - TRBV29-1 few
CASSGQGQGFGMNTEAFF TGTGCCAGCAGCGGGCAGGGCCAGGGGTTCGGGATGAACACTGAAGCTTTCTTT TRBJ1-1 - TRBV5-6 few
CASSLTSGRTSEQFF TGTGCCAGCAGCCTAACTAGCGGGAGGACATCCGAGCAGTTCTTC TRBJ2-1 TRBD2 TRBV7-2 -
CASSEALGGAETQYF TGTGCCAGCAGTGAAGCGCTGGGGGGAGCAGAGACCCAGTACTTC TRBJ2-5 - TRBV2 -
CASSPHRAGGNTIYF TGTGCCAGCAGCCCGCACAGGGCCGGTGGAAACACCATATATTTT TRBJ1-3 - TRBV9 once
CATSGGPGRDTIYF TGTGCCACCAGTGGAGGGCCAGGGAGGGACACCATATATTTT TRBJ1-3 - TRBV24-1 -
CASSSGQITGELFF TGTGCCAGCAGCTCGGGACAGATCACCGGGGAGCTGTTTTTT TRBJ2-2 TRBD1 TRBV7-2 -
CATSPVSNQPQHF TGTGCCACCAGCCCCGTGAGCAATCAGCCCCAGCATTTT TRBJ1-5 - TRBV15 few
CASSMGRGAMNTEAFF TGTGCCAGTAGTATGGGGAGGGGCGCTATGAACACTGAAGCTTTCTTT TRBJ1-1 - TRBV19 -
CASSLSSGGEETQYF TGTGCCAGCAGCTTGTCTAGCGGGGGTGAGGAGACCCAGTACTTC TRBJ2-5 TRBD2 TRBV5-6 -
CASSLASGLVGETQYF TGTGCCAGCAGCTTAGCGAGCGGCCTAGTCGGGGAGACCCAGTACTTC TRBJ2-5 - TRBV7-2 -
CASSKTVATNEKLFF TGTGCCAGCAGCAAGACAGTTGCAACTAATGAAAAACTGTTTTTT TRBJ1-4 - TRBV7-9 -
CASTRGSNQPQHF TGTGCCAGCACCCGGGGTAGCAATCAGCCCCAGCATTTT TRBJ1-5 - TRBV5-6 -
CASSLGTGVGEAFF TGTGCCAGCAGCTTGGGTACAGGGGTAGGTGAAGCTTTCTTT TRBJ1-1 TRBD1 TRBV5-6 -
CASSQGQINSPLHF TGTGCCAGCAGCCAAGGACAGATTAATTCACCCCTCCACTTT TRBJ1-6 - TRBV3-1/TRBV3-2 -
CAIWTGYNSPLHF TGTGCCATCTGGACGGGATATAATTCACCCCTCCACTTT TRBJ1-6 - TRBV10-3 -
CASRPQTAYSNQPQHF TGTGCCAGCAGACCCCAGACAGCTTATAGCAATCAGCCCCAGCATTTT TRBJ1-5 - TRBV2 -
CASSLRDRSAYEQYF TGTGCCAGCAGCTTAAGGGACAGGAGTGCCTACGAGCAGTACTTC TRBJ2-7 TRBD1 TRBV13 -
CASSHTGEAGNTIYF TGTGCCAGCAGTCACACAGGGGAAGCTGGAAACACCATATATTTT TRBJ1-3 TRBD1 TRBV2 -
CASSYGAGALGDTQYF TGTGCCAGCAGTTATGGAGCGGGGGCCCTAGGAGATACGCAGTATTTT TRBJ2-3 TRBD2 TRBV6-2/TRBV6-3 once
CASSPTDRGSYEQYF TGTGCCAGCAGCCCTACCGACAGGGGATCTTACGAGCAGTACTTC TRBJ2-7 TRBD1 TRBV6-2/TRBV6-3 -
CASSYPPQGISYGYTF TGTGCCAGCAGTTACCCTCCACAGGGAATATCCTATGGCTACACCTTC TRBJ1-2 - TRBV6-2/TRBV6-3 -
CASSQPTGRATEAFF TGCGCCAGCAGCCAACCTACAGGGAGGGCCACTGAAGCTTTCTTT TRBJ1-1 - TRBV4-1 few
CASSPLGSQIAGELFF TGTGCCAGCAGCCCTCTCGGGTCTCAAATCGCCGGGGAGCTGTTTTTT TRBJ2-2 - TRBV9 -
CASSFPGGPDTQYF TGTGCCAGCAGCTTCCCGGGGGGGCCAGATACGCAGTATTTT TRBJ2-3 TRBD2 TRBV11-2 -
CASSLDMDRFLNTEAFF TGTGCCAGCAGCCTCGATATGGACAGGTTCTTAAACACTGAAGCTTTCTTT TRBJ1-1 TRBD1 TRBV5-6 -
CASSLNRASGSYNEQFF TGTGCCAGCAGCTTAAACCGGGCTAGCGGGTCCTACAATGAGCAGTTCTTC TRBJ2-1 TRBD2 TRBV7-3 -
CASKDRGYIQYF TGTGCCAGCAAGGACAGGGGATATATTCAGTACTTC TRBJ2-4 TRBD1 TRBV6-5 -
CASSFKGYTF TGTGCCAGCAGTTTTAAAGGCTACACCTTC TRBJ1-2 - TRBV28 few